This T cell receptor (beta chain) was retrieved from a study of Graves' ophthalmopathy and Graves' hyperthyroidism. This clonotype was detected a few times. Antigen unknown. The CDR3 is 15 amino acids. V dropped 1 base and J dropped 7 bases, with 14 bases sitting between them. The V gene's germline CDR1 is SGHVS and CDR2 FQNEAQ. Overall study results and limits: Thyroid clonotypes that were expanded above 0.001 frequency mostly also appeared in blood.

Scientists amplified the TCR beta CDR3 regions from RNA transcripts. HTBI primers were used in a first-round RT-PCR, which preceded a second-round multiplex PCR. TCRdb redid the calling of the multiplex PCR reads with MiXCR, one entry per CDR3 protein. The data show some 750,000 distinct CDR3 sequences, around 40% seen once. V and J are TRBV7-8 and TRBJ1-5; D is possibly TRBD1 (5 bases). Sequencing was performed on peripheral blood. The receptor was isolated from an adult man with Graves' ophthalmopathy. The CDR3 sequence: CASSLVAPGGQPQHF. Here the CDR3 DNA reads TGTGCCAGCAGCTTAGTCGCCCCTGGGGGGCAGCCCCAGCATTTT.